This T cell receptor beta chain was identified in a study of blood T cells in healthy people across ages. The sample, around 9.9 milliliters of peripheral blood, was drawn from each donor. The germline V gene encodes CDR1 MGHRA and CDR2 YSYEKL. The CDR3 spans 14 residues. The V gene lost 4 bases and the J gene lost 5 bases, with 14 bases spanning the gap. Whole-study findings and limits: Correlation between TCR beta diversity and naive T cell percentage was strong.

Primed by a sample-barcoded 5' primer and a J-beta primer mix, a second PCR proceeded for 7 to 11 cycles. TCRdb reanalysed the 5' RACE reads using MiXCR and keeps one entry per CDR3 protein. The sample lists some 800,000 distinct CDR3 sequences; about 42% were seen once. As concerns this clonotype: The antigen remains undetermined.

The material sequenced was blood. V and J are TRBV4-1 and TRBJ2-5, with D uncertain. This TCR derives from a man aged 55-75 years in good health. Here the CDR3 reads CASSLWPLVETQYF. CDR3 nucleotide sequence: TGCGCCAGCAGCCTATGGCCCCTGGTGGAGACCCAGTACTTC.